These T cell receptor beta chains were read from a single sample in a study of OX40 agonist ivuxolimab in advanced cancers. Some clones are missing from TCRdb's copy, which holds only in-frame ones; the method was immunoSEQ multiplex PCR. This table has approximately 82,000 clones, about 90% appearing once. Sequenced here: CD4+ or CD8+ T cells sorted from blood, sampled in a trial of the OX40 agonist ivuxolimab. All receptors come from an adult with an advanced solid tumor such as melanoma, head and neck, liver or kidney cancer. Each CDR3 is given without its conserved first and last residue.

j_call	v_call	cdr3_aa
TRBJ2-2	TRBV5-5	ASRGGQGSGELF
TRBJ2-1	TRBV2	ASSAGLAEQF
TRBJ1-6	TRBV4-2	ASSQDGQGNSPLH
TRBJ2-7	TRBV15	ATSISRGGDSYEQY
TRBJ1-5	TRBV2	ASSSTGVFQPQH
TRBJ2-6	TRBV5-1	ASSQTSGRVGANVLT
TRBJ1-1	TRBV2	ASSEATGVNTEAF
TRBJ1-2	TRBV6-1	ASTANYGYT
TRBJ2-2	TRBV27	ASRQTSGSNTGELF
TRBJ1-1	TRBV5-1	ASSLDAGGTEAF
TRBJ2-4	TRBV30	AWSGSGSPNIQY
TRBJ2-3	TRBV30	AWSGPAASTDTQY
TRBJ2-1	TRBV28	ASLDGQRYNEQF
TRBJ2-7	TRBV28	ASSLVGNRQY
TRBJ2-7	TRBV11-3	ASSLFGTGVWSSYEQY
TRBJ1-1	TRBV5-1	ASSSQGAEATEAF